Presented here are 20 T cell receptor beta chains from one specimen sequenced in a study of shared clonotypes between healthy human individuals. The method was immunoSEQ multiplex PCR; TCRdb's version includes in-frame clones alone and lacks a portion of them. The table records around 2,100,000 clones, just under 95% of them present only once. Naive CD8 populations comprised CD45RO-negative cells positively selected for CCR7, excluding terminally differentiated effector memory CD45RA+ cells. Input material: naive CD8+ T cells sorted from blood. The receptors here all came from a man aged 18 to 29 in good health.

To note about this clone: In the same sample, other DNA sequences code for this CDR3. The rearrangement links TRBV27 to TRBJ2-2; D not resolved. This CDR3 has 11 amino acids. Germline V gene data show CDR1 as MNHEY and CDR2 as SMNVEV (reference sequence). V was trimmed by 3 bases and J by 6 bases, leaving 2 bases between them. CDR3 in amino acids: CASSFSGELFF. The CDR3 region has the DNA TGTGCCAGCAGTTTTTCCGGGGAGCTGTTTTTT.

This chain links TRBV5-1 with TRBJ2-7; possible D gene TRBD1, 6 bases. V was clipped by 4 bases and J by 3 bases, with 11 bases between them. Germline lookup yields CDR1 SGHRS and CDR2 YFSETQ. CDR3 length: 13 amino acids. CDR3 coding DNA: TGCGCCAGCAGCCGGGACATGGGCTACGAGCAGTACTTC. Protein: CASSRDMGYEQYF.

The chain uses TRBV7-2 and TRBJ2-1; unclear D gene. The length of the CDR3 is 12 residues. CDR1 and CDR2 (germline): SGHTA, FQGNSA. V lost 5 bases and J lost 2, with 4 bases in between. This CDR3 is CASSRAYNEQFF. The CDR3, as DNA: TGTGCCAGCAGCCGTGCCTACAATGAGCAGTTCTTC.

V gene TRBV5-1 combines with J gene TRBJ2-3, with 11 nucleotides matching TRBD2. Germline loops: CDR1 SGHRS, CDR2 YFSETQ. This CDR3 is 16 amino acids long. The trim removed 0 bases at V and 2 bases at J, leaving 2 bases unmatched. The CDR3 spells CASSLELAGATDTQYF. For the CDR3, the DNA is TGCGCCAGCAGCTTGGAACTAGCGGGAGCCACAGATACGCAGTATTTT.

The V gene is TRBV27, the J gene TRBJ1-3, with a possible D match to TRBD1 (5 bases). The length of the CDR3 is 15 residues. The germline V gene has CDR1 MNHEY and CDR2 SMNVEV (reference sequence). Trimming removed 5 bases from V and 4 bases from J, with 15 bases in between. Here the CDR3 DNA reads TGTGCCAGCAGTCCATTGGGGGGGATCGGAAACACCATATATTTT. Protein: CASSPLGGIGNTIYF.

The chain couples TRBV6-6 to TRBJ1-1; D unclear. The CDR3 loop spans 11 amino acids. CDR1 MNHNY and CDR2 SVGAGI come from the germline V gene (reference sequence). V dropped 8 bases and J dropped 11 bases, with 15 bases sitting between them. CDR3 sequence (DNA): TGTGCCAGCTCCTTGGAGTTGGTGGCTTTCTTT. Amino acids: CASSLELVAFF.

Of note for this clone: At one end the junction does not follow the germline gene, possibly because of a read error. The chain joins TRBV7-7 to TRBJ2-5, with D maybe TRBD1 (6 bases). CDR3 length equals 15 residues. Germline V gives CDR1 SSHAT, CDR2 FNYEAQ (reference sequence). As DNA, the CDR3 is TGTGCTAGCAGCTTAATGGCAGGGGATCGGAAGACCCAGTACTTC. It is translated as CASSLMAGDRKTQYF.

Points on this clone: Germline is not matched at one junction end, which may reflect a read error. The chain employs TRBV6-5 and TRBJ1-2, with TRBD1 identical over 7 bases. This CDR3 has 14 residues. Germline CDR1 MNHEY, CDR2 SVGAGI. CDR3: CVSSSGGSLWGYTF. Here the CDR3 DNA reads TGTGTCAGCAGTTCAGGGGGTTCCCTATGGGGCTACACCTTC.

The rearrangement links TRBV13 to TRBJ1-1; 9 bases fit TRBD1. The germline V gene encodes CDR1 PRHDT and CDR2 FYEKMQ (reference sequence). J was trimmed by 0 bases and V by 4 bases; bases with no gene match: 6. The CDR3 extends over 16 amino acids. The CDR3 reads CASSSSRQGVNTEAFF. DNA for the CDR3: TGTGCCAGCAGCTCCTCCCGACAGGGGGTGAACACTGAAGCTTTCTTT.

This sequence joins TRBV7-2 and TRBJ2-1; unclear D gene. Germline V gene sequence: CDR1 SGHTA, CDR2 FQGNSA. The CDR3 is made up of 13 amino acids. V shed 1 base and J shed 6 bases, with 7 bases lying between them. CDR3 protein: CASSLVFSNEQFF. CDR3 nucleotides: TGTGCCAGCAGCTTAGTTTTTAGCAATGAGCAGTTCTTC.

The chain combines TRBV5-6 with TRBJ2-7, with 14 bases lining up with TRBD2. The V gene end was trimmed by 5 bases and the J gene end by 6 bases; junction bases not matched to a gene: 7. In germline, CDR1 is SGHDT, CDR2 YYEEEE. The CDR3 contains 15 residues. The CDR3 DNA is TGTGCCAGCAGTCCTTTGGGACTAGCGGGAGTCGAGCAGTACTTC. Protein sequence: CASSPLGLAGVEQYF.

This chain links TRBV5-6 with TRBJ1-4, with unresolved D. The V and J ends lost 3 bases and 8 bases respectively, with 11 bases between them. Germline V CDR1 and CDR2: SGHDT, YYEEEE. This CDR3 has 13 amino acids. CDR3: CASSSSSQEKLFF. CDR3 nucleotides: TGTGCCAGCAGCTCTTCTTCCCAGGAAAAACTGTTTTTT. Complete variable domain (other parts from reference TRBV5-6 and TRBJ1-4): DAGVTQSPTHLIKTRGQQVTLRCSPKSGHDTVSWYQQALGQGPQFIFQYYEEEERQRGNFPDRFSGHQFPNYSSELNVNALLLGDSALYLCASSSSSQEKLFFGSGTQLSVL.

CDR3 amino acids: CASSSLGREEGQFF. CDR3 nucleotide sequence: TGTGCCAGCAGTTCCCTTGGGCGAGAGGAGGGGCAGTTCTTC. The chain uses TRBV27 and TRBJ2-1, with a tentative D call TRBD2 (6 bases). V was cut by 4 bases and J by 12 bases, with 19 bases left in between. This CDR3 contains 14 residues. The germline gives CDR1 MNHEY, CDR2 SMNVEV (reference sequence).

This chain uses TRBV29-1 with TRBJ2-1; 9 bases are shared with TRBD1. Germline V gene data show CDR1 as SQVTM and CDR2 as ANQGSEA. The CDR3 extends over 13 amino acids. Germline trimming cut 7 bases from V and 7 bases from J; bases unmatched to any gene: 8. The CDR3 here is CSADLGTGNEQFF. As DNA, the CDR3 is TGCAGCGCAGATTTAGGGACAGGGAATGAGCAGTTCTTC.

CDR3 coding DNA: TGCGCCAGCAGCCACGGACGCAATGGCTACACCTTC. It specifies CASSHGRNGYTF. The V call is TRBV4-3, the J call TRBJ1-2, with unresolved D. V lost 3 bases to trimming and J lost 6 bases, with 8 bases between them. Per the germline V gene, CDR1 is LGHNA and CDR2 is YSLEER. The CDR3 extends over 12 amino acids.

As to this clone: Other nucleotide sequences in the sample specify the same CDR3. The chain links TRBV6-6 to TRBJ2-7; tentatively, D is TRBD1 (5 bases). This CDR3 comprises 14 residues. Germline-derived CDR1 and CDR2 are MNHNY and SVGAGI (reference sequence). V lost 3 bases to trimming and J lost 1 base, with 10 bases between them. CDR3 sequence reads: CASSYEDTSYEQYF. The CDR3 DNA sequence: TGTGCCAGCAGTTATGAGGACACATCCTACGAGCAGTACTTC.

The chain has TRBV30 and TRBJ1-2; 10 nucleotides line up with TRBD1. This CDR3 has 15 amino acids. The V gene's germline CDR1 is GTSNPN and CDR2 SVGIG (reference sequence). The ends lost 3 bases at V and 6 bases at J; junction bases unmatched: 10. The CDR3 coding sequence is TGTGCCTGGAGCTTCGAGGACAGGGGGTCTGATGGCTACACCTTC. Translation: CAWSFEDRGSDGYTF.

CDR3 nucleotides: TGTGCCAGCAGCCCAAAGACTAGCGGGGGCTCCTACGAGCAGTACTTC. The encoded protein is CASSPKTSGGSYEQYF. The chain couples TRBV5-6 to TRBJ2-7; 12 nucleotides line up with TRBD2. Germline V gives CDR1 SGHDT, CDR2 YYEEEE. The ends lost 4 bases at V and 0 bases at J; junction bases unmatched: 5. The CDR3 totals 16 residues.

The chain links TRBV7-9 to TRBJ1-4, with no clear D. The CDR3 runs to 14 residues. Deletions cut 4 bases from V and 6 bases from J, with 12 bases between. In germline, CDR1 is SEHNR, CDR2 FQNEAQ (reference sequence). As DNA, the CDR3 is TGTGCCAGCAGCTCACCCGCCCCCGATGAAAAACTGTTTTTT. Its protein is CASSSPAPDEKLFF. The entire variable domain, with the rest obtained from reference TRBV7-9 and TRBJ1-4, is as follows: DTGVSQNPRHKITKRGQNVTFRCDPISEHNRLYWYRQTLGQGPEFLTYFQNEAQLEKSRLLSDRFSAERPKGSFSTLEIQRTEQGDSAMYLCASSSPAPDEKLFFGSGTQLSVL.

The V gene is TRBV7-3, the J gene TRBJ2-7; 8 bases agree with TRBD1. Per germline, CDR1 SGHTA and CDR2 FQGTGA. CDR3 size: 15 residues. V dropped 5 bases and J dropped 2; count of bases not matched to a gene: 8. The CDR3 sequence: CASSQDRGRTYEQYF. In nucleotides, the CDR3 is TGTGCCAGCAGCCAAGACAGGGGTAGGACCTACGAGCAGTACTTC.